Listed below are T cell receptor beta chains from one sample, sequenced in a study of CD8+ T cells in alopecia areata. Sequencing was performed with immunoSEQ multiplex PCR; in TCRdb, only in-frame clones are kept and a portion is missing. Here the sample spans just over 150,000 clones, roughly two thirds being singletons. Material: CD4+ T cells sorted from blood, obtained at week 4, from a patient treated with tofacitinib. These receptors came from a human donor with alopecia areata. The CDR3 runs from the conserved cysteine through the conserved F or W. The D gene is left open where the match is weak. Only some rows state a clone size, as once, few, many or a class for expanded clones.

TRBJ1-3	TRBV30	NA	NA	TGTGCCTGGAGTGTCAACGGGAGAAACACCATATATTTT	CAWSVNGRNTIYF
TRBJ2-7	TRBV6-1	few	NA	TGTGCCAGCAGTGAGTTGGCGGACTCCTACGAGCAGTACTTC	CASSELADSYEQYF
TRBJ2-7	TRBV29-1	NA	TRBD2	TGCAGCGCTCGGACTAGCGGGGGGCCGAGCTCCTACGAGCAGTACTTC	CSARTSGGPSSYEQYF
TRBJ2-7	TRBV30	NA	TRBD1	TGTGCCTGGGACCGGGACAGTTACGAGCAGTACTTC	CAWDRDSYEQYF
TRBJ1-2	TRBV10-3	few	TRBD1	TGTGCCATCAGTCTTCAGGGGGCCCCTGACTATGGCTACACCTTC	CAISLQGAPDYGYTF
TRBJ2-3	TRBV27	NA	TRBD2	TGTGCCAGCAGTTTAGGGCGGGGGGGCACAGATACGCAGTATTTT	CASSLGRGGTDTQYF
TRBJ1-2	TRBV2	NA	NA	TGTGCCAGCCGTTCCCTCAGTTACTATGGCTACACCTTC	CASRSLSYYGYTF
TRBJ1-5	TRBV11-2	NA	NA	TGTGCCAGCAGCTTAGGCCCTGATCAGCCCCAGCATTTT	CASSLGPDQPQHF
TRBJ1-2	TRBV4-3	NA	NA	TGCGCCAGCAGCCCTGATGCCTCCTCCTATGGCTACACCTTC	CASSPDASSYGYTF
TRBJ1-1	TRBV19	few	NA	TGTGCCAGTAGTATACGGCAGGGAACGAACACTGAAGCTTTCTTT	CASSIRQGTNTEAFF
TRBJ2-5	TRBV5-6	NA	NA	TGTGCCAGCAGCTTGGCGGGGCAGGGGTTGGAGACCCAGTACTTC	CASSLAGQGLETQYF
TRBJ2-1	TRBV5-1	few	NA	TGCGCCAGCAGCTCAGGGTACAATGAGCAGTTCTTC	CASSSGYNEQFF
TRBJ1-5	TRBV30	NA	NA	TGTGCCTGGAGTAAGGTGGGGAATCAGCCCCAGCATTTT	CAWSKVGNQPQHF
TRBJ2-7	TRBV4-1	NA	TRBD2	TGCGCCAGCAGCCTTAGCGGGGGCCAATCCTACGAGCAGTACTTC	CASSLSGGQSYEQYF
TRBJ1-2	TRBV18	NA	TRBD1	TGTGCCAGCTCACCATGGACAGGGGCCTATGGCTACACCTTC	CASSPWTGAYGYTF
TRBJ1-6	TRBV4-3	NA	TRBD1	TGCGCCAGCAGCCAAGAGGGGACAGGGGACTCACCCCTCCACTTT	CASSQEGTGDSPLHF
TRBJ2-5	TRBV7-9	NA	TRBD2	TGTGCCAGCAGCTCCTTGACTAGCGGAGACCAAGAGACCCAGTACTTC	CASSSLTSGDQETQYF
TRBJ2-7	TRBV30	few	NA	TGTGCCTGGACGCCAGGATGGGGGGAGCAGTACTTC	CAWTPGWGEQYF
TRBJ2-5	TRBV2	NA	NA	TGTGCCAGCAGTAGGGACTTGGAGACCCAGTACTTC	CASSRDLETQYF
TRBJ2-3	TRBV6-5	NA	TRBD1	TGTGCCAGCAGGACCGGGACAGAAAGCCCAGATACGCAGTATTTT	CASRTGTESPDTQYF
TRBJ2-5	TRBV29-1	NA	NA	TGCAGCGTTCCTCAGGAGGGTGGGGAGACCCAGTACTTC	CSVPQEGGETQYF
TRBJ2-3	TRBV29-1	NA	TRBD1	TGCAGCGCCGCCTCCAGGGGGCCTGCAGATACGCAGTATTTT	CSAASRGPADTQYF